One sample yielded the 23 T cell receptor beta chains listed below, sequenced in a study of cytomegalovirus exposure and HLA in healthy donors (dated by TCRdb to 2016 to 2017). Preparation of the library involved the immunoSEQ multiplex PCR assay. For the multiplex PCR, a mixture combining 60 forward primers for TCR Vbeta segments and 13 reverse primers for TCR Jbeta segments was used. TCRdb obtained this table from immuneACCESS and retained in-frame rearrangements with V and J assigned. These tables miss some clones; where compared with another copy, unresolved V genes account for less than half of the shortfall, and the remainder is unexplained. For this sample, the table gives about 32,000 clones. Around 4.5% of the sample is held by the ten biggest clonotypes. The material sequenced was PBMCs. The receptors originated from a female donor in good health and CMV-seronegative.

V is TRBV18 and J is TRBJ1-1; 7 nucleotides match TRBD1. The J segment lost 4 bases and the V segment lost 5 bases, leaving 4 bases of the junction unmatched. The CDR3 loop spans 13 amino acids. CDR1 is KGHSH, CDR2 LQKENI, per germline. The CDR3 nucleotides read TGTGCCAGCTCAACCGCAGGGGGCACTGAAGCTTTCTTT. It yields the protein CASSTAGGTEAFF.

This rearrangement joins TRBV13 to TRBJ1-1; possible D gene TRBD1, 6 bases. V was cut by 3 bases and J by 3 bases, with 14 bases left in between. This CDR3 comprises 15 residues. Per germline, CDR1 PRHDT and CDR2 FYEKMQ (reference sequence). CDR3 bases: TGTGCCAGCAGCTTCCCTACAGGGTCGGACACTGAAGCTTTCTTT. This codes for CASSFPTGSDTEAFF.

The gene calls are TRBV28 and TRBJ1-4; D gene uncertain. The CDR3 extends over 13 amino acids. The ends were cut back, 7 bases at V and 7 bases at J, with 13 bases in the middle. Germline CDR1 and CDR2: MDHEN and SYDVKM. The CDR3 DNA reads TGTGCCAGCATATCGGGTTCTGGTGAAAAACTGTTTTTT. Its protein is CASISGSGEKLFF.

The chain combines TRBV7-2 with TRBJ1-1; 9 nucleotides agree with TRBD1. The CDR3 runs 13 residues. CDR1 is SGHTA and CDR2 is FQGNSA in the germline V gene. Losses at the gene ends were 4 bases for V and 4 bases for J; bases not matched to a gene: 1. The CDR3 sequence is CASSWGQGTEAFF. As DNA, the CDR3 is TGTGCCAGCAGCTGGGGACAGGGCACTGAAGCTTTCTTT.

The chain uses TRBV4-1 and TRBJ2-7; TRBD1 matches 9 bases. The germline V gene has CDR1 MGHRA and CDR2 YSYEKL. J lost 3 bases, V lost 4 bases, and 7 bases had no gene match. The CDR3 is made up of 15 amino acids. The CDR3 is CASSPGTGNFYEQYF. The CDR3 region has the DNA TGCGCCAGCAGCCCAGGGACAGGGAATTTCTACGAGCAGTACTTC.

This chain connects TRBV5-6 to TRBJ2-5, with D hard to call. The J call is doubtful: the DNA matches TRBJ2-7 better. CDR1 is SGHDT, CDR2 YYEEEE, per germline. This CDR3 has 12 residues. CDR3 bases: TGTGCCAGCTCGAATCGGTTGTACGAGCAGTACTTC. Translated: CASSNRLYEQYF.

The chain combines TRBV10-1 with TRBJ1-6; D not resolved. Trimming took off 9 bases at V and 5 bases at J, with 14 bases between the two ends. CDR1 and CDR2 (germline): WNHNN, SYGVQD (reference sequence). The CDR3 contains 14 residues. This CDR3 reads CASASGLDNSPLHF. CDR3 nucleotides: TGCGCCAGTGCCTCGGGTCTTGATAATTCACCCCTCCACTTT.

The chain is built from TRBV5-5 and TRBJ2-1; D remains unclear. CDR1 is SGHKS and CDR2 is YYEKEE in the germline V gene (reference sequence). This CDR3 spans 15 amino acids. V dropped 4 bases and J dropped 0 bases, with 11 bases sitting between them. For the CDR3, the DNA is TGTGCCAGCAGCCCCAAAGGAGACTCCTACAATGAGCAGTTCTTC. It translates to CASSPKGDSYNEQFF.

For the CDR3, the DNA is TGTGCCAGCAGCTTGCGGGGGGTTTACAACGAGCAGTACTTC. This encodes CASSLRGVYNEQYF. The V gene is TRBV5-6, the J gene TRBJ2-7; 7 bases line up with TRBD2. Trimming cost V 1 base and J 5 bases; bases outside gene matches: 6. This CDR3 is 14 amino acids long. Germline lookup yields CDR1 SGHDT and CDR2 YYEEEE.

The chain uses TRBV6-1 and TRBJ1-2; 7 nucleotides match TRBD1. With V trimmed by 6 bases and J by 10 bases, 8 bases remained unmatched. The germline V gene has CDR1 MNHNS and CDR2 SASEGT. The CDR3 sequence is 12 residues long. CDR3 DNA sequence: TGTGCCAGCAGAGATCCGGGACAGATCTACACCTTC. It translates to CASRDPGQIYTF.

The J gene is TRBJ1-1, the V gene TRBV7-9; maybe TRBD1 (6 bases). The CDR3 spans 15 residues. CDR1 and CDR2 (germline): SEHNR, FQNEAQ (reference sequence). Trimming stripped 0 bases from V and 3 bases from J, with 11 bases between. The CDR3 nucleotides are TGTGCCAGCAGCTTAGCAACAGGGTTTCACACTGAAGCTTTCTTT. Translation: CASSLATGFHTEAFF.

V is TRBV7-6 and J is TRBJ2-3; 10 nucleotides match TRBD2. Germline CDR1 SGHVS, CDR2 FNYEAQ. The CDR3 is 15 residues long. The ends lost 1 base at V and 6 bases at J; junction bases unmatched: 4. CDR3 residues: CASSLGVAGGDTQYF. The DNA of the CDR3 is TGTGCCAGCAGCTTAGGGGTAGCGGGGGGCGATACGCAGTATTTT. Filled out from reference TRBV7-6 and TRBJ2-3, the complete variable domain reads GAGVSQSPRYKVTKRGQDVALRCDPISGHVSLYWYRQALGQGPEFLTYFNYEAQQDKSGLPNDRFSAERPEGSISTLTIQRTEQRDSAMYRCASSLGVAGGDTQYFGPGTRLTVL.

The chain is built from TRBV4-3 and TRBJ1-4, with D possibly matching TRBD1 (5 bases). Trimming removed 0 bases at V and 3 bases at J, with 8 bases between. The CDR3 sequence is 15 residues long. Germline CDR1 and CDR2: LGHNA and YSLEER. In DNA, the CDR3 is TGCGCCAGCAGCCAAGACTGGGGGGCTAATGAAAAACTGTTTTTT. This sequence encodes CASSQDWGANEKLFF.

This sequence joins TRBV18 and TRBJ2-2; D ambiguous. The CDR3 sequence is 14 residues long. The V end lost 4 bases, the J end lost 5 bases, and 11 bases lay between the germline ends. Germline CDR1 and CDR2: KGHSH and LQKENI. CDR3 region: CASSLPTTTGELFF. CDR3 DNA: TGTGCCAGCTCACTCCCAACAACGACCGGGGAGCTGTTTTTT.

The chain couples TRBV30 to TRBJ1-6; D may be TRBD1 (6 bases). CDR1 is GTSNPN and CDR2 is SVGIG in the germline V gene (reference sequence). With 3 bases removed from V and 0 bases from J, the gap between germline ends came to 9 bases. CDR3 length: 15 amino acids. The CDR3 coding sequence is TGTGCCTGGAGAAGGGGGAGCTCCTATAATTCACCCCTCCACTTT. As protein: CAWRRGSSYNSPLHF.

The chain uses TRBV4-2 and TRBJ1-5; D not resolved. V lost 3 bases, J lost 4 bases, and 10 bases lay in between. The length of the CDR3 is 14 residues. The germline V gene encodes CDR1 LGHNA and CDR2 YNFKEQ. The CDR3 is CASSQGWENQPQHF. In DNA, the CDR3 is TGTGCCAGCAGCCAGGGATGGGAGAATCAGCCCCAGCATTTT.

This chain links TRBV7-6 with TRBJ2-7; 7 nucleotides agree with TRBD1. CDR1 is SGHVS and CDR2 is FNYEAQ in the germline V gene. This CDR3 has 16 residues. The J segment lost 2 bases and the V segment lost 5 bases, leaving 12 bases of the junction unmatched. The CDR3 nucleotides read TGTGCCAGCAGCCCAGGAGTGGACAGGACCCCCTACGAGCAGTACTTC. This encodes CASSPGVDRTPYEQYF.

The V and J genes are TRBV6-6 and TRBJ2-5; 7 bases line up with TRBD1. The CDR3 extends over 14 amino acids. Trimming took 6 bases from V and 4 from J; bases not matched to a gene: 8. CDR1 and CDR2 from the germline V gene are MNHNY and SVGAGI (reference sequence). The CDR3 is CASSRTGAGETQYF. CDR3 nucleotide sequence: TGTGCCAGCAGCCGTACAGGGGCAGGAGAGACCCAGTACTTC.

This chain links TRBV19 with TRBJ2-7; weak D call: TRBD2 (5 bases). Between the trimmed V and J ends, which lost 3 bases and 3 bases, there was a span of 12 bases. From germline, CDR1 is LNHDA and CDR2 SQIVND (reference sequence). This CDR3 has 14 residues. The DNA for the CDR3 is TGTGCCAGTAGTATGAGGGAAGGGAACTACGAGCAGTACTTC. It is translated as CASSMREGNYEQYF. Complete variable domain (other parts from reference TRBV19 and TRBJ2-7): DGGITQSPKYLFRKEGQNVTLSCEQNLNHDAMYWYRQDPGQGLRLIYYSQIVNDFQKGDIAEGYSVSREKKESFPLTVTSAQKNPTAFYLCASSMREGNYEQYFGPGTRLTVT.

The chain is built from TRBV5-1 and TRBJ1-1, with TRBD1 matching 8 bases. With 4 bases clipped from V and 5 bases from J, the junction kept 10 bases outside the gene matches. The CDR3 consists of 15 residues. The germline V gene has CDR1 SGHRS and CDR2 YFSETQ. The CDR3 protein is CASSGTGLMGTEAFF. The CDR3 coding sequence is TGCGCCAGCAGCGGGACAGGATTAATGGGAACTGAAGCTTTCTTT.

V gene TRBV30 combines with J gene TRBJ2-1; TRBD2 matches 8 bases. After removal of 1 base from V and 8 bases from J, the junction contained 7 bases not matched to a gene. The CDR3 extends over 14 amino acids. From germline, CDR1 is GTSNPN and CDR2 SVGIG (reference sequence). CDR3: CAWSGVGGAYEQFF. As DNA, the CDR3 is TGTGCCTGGAGTGGGGTCGGGGGGGCGTATGAGCAGTTCTTC. Using reference TRBV30 and TRBJ2-1 for the parts outside the CDR3, the full variable domain is SQTIHQWPATLVQPVGSPLSLECTVEGTSNPNLYWYRQAAGRGLQLLFYSVGIGQISSEVPQNLSASRPQDRQFILSSKKLLLSDSGFYLCAWSGVGGAYEQFFGPGTRLTVL.

The chain recombines TRBV9 with TRBJ2-5; possibly TRBD2 for D (6 bases). The V gene's germline CDR1 is SGDLS and CDR2 YYNGEE. The CDR3 covers 16 residues. The V and J ends lost 1 base and 0 bases respectively, with 13 bases between them. The CDR3 DNA reads TGTGCCAGCAGCGTAATGGGACGGGGGTACCAAGAGACCCAGTACTTC. The encoded protein is CASSVMGRGYQETQYF.

V and J are TRBV5-4 and TRBJ2-2, with TRBD2 as a possible D gene (6 bases). V was cut by 0 bases and J by 1 base, with 10 bases left in between. Germline V gene sequence: CDR1 SGHNT, CDR2 YYREEE (reference sequence). The length of the CDR3 is 16 residues. The CDR3 DNA sequence: TGTGCCAGCAGCTTGGGCGGGACGGGGAACACCGGGGAGCTGTTTTTT. Protein product: CASSLGGTGNTGELFF.